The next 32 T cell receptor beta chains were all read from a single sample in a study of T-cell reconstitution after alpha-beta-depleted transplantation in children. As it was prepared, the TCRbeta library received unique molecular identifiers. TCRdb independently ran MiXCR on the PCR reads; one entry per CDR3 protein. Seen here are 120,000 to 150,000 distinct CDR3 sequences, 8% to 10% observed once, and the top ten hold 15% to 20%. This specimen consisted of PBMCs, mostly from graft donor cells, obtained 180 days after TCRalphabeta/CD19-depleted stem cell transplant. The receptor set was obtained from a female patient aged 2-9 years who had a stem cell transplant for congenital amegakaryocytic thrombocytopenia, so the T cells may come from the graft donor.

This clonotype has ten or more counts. The CDR3 DNA is TGTGCCAGCAGTGAGTTTCGCGGAAACCATTACAATGAGCAGTTCTTC. Translated, it gives CASSEFRGNHYNEQFF. V and J are TRBV25-1 and TRBJ2-1; D gene uncertain. V shed 3 bases and J shed 4 bases, with 16 bases lying between them. The CDR3 has 16 amino acids. The germline CDR1 and CDR2 sequences are MGHDK and SYGVNS.

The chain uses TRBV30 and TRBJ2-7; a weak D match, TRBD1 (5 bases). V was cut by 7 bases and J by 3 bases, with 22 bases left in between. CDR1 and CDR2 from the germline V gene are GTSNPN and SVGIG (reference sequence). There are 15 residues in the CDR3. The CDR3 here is CASARTLGVFYEQYF. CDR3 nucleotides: TGTGCCTCGGCCAGAACCCTAGGGGTTTTCTACGAGCAGTACTTC.

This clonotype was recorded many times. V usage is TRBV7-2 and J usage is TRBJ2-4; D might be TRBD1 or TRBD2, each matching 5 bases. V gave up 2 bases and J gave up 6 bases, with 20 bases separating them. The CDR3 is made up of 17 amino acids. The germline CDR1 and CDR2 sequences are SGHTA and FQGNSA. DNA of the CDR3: TGTGCCAGCAGCTTAATAAGCGGACAAGGGACCTCAAACATTCAGTACTTC. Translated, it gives CASSLISGQGTSNIQYF.

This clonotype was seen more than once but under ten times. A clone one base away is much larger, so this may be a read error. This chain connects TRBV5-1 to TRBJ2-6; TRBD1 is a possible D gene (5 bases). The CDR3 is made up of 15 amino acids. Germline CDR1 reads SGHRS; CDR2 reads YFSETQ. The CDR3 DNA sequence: TGCGCCAGCAGCTTGGTCTTCTCTGGGGCCAACGGCCTGACTTTC. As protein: CASSLVFSGANGLTF.

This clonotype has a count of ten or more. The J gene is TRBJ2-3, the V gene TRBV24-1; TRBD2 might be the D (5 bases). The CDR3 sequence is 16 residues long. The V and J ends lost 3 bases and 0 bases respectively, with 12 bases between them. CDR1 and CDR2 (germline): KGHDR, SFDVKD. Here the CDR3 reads CATSDPQADSTDTQYF. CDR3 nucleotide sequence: TGTGCCACCAGTGATCCCCAAGCGGATAGCACAGATACGCAGTATTTT.

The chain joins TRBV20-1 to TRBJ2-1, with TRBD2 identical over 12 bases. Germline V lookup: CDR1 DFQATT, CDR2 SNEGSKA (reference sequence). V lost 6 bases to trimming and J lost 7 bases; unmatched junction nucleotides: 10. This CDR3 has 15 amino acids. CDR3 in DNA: TGCAGTGCGGAAAGACTAGCGGGAGTGGGGAATGAGCAGTTCTTC. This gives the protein CSAERLAGVGNEQFF.

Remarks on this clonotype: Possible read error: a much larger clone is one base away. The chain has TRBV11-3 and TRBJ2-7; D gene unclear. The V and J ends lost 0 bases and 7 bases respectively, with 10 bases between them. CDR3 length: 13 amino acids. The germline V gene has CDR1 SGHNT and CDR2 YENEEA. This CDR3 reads CASSLERVGEQYF. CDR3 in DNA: TGTGCCAGCAGCTTAGAAAGGGTCGGAGAGCAGTACTTC.

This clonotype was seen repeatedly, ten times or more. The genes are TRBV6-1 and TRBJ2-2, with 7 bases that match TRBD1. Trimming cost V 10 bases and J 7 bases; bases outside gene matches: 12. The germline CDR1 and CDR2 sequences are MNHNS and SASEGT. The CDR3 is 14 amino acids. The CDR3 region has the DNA TGTGCCACCAGGGGGAACAGGGCCGGCGGGGAGCTGTTTTTT. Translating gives CATRGNRAGGELFF.

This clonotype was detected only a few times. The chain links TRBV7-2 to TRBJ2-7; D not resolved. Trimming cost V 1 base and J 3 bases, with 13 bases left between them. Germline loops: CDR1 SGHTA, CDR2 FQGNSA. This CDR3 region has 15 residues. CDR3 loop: CASSLDLRVGYEQYF. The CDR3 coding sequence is TGTGCCAGCAGCTTAGACTTACGGGTCGGCTACGAGCAGTACTTC.

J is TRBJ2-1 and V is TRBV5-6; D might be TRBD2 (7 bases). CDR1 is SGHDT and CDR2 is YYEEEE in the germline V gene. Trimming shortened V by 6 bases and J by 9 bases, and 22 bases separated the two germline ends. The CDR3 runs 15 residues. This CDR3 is CASTRAPGGQVEQFF. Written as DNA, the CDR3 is TGTGCCAGCACCCGCGCTCCCGGGGGGCAGGTTGAGCAGTTCTTC.

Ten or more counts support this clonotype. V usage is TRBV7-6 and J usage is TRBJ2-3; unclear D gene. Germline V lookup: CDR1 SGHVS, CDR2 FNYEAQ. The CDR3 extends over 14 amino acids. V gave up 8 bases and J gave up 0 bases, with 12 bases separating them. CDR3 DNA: TGTGCCAGCTCTTCCGGATTTAGCACAGATACGCAGTATTTT. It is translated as CASSSGFSTDTQYF.

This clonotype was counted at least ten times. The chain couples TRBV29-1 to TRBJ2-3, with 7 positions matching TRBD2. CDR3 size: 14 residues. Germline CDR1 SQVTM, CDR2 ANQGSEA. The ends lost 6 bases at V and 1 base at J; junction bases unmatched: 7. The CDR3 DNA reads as TGCAGCGTCCGACGGGGGGACGGCACAGATACGCAGTATTTT. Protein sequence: CSVRRGDGTDTQYF.

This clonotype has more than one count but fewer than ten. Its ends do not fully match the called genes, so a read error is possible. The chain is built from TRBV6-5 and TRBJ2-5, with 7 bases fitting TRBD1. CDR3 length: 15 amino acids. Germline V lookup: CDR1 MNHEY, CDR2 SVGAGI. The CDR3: CATSSDRATKETQYF. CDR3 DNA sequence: TGTGCCACCAGTTCTGACAGGGCTACGAAGGAGACCCAGTACTTC.

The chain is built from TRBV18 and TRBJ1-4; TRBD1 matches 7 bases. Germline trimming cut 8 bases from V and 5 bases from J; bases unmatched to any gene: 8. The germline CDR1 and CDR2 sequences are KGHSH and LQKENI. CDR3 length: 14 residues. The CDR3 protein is CASHPGGHNEKLFF. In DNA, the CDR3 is TGTGCCAGCCACCCAGGGGGACACAATGAAAAACTGTTTTTT.

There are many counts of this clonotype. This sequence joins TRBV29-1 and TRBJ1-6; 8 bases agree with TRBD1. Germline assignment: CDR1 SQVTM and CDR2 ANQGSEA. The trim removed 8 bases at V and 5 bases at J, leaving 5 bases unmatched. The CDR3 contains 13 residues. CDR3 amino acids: CSCRQGNNSPLHF. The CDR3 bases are TGCAGCTGTAGACAGGGGAATAATTCACCCCTCCACTTT.

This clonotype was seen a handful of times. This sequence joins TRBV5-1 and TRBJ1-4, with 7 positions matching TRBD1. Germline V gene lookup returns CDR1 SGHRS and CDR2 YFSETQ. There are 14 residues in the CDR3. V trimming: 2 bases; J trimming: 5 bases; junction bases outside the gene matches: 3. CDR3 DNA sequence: TGCGCCAGCAGCTTCCGACAGGGAAATGAAAAACTGTTTTTT. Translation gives CASSFRQGNEKLFF.

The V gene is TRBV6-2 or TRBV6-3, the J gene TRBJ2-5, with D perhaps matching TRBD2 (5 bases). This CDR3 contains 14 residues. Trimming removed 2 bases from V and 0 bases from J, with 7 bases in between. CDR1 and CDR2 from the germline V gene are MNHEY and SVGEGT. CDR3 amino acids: CASSYGGYQETQYF. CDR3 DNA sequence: TGTGCCAGCAGTTACGGCGGGTACCAAGAGACCCAGTACTTC.

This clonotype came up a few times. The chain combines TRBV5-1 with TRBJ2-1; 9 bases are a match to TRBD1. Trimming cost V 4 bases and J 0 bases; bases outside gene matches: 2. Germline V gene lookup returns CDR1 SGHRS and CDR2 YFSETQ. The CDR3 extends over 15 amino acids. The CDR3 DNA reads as TGCGCCAGCAGCAAGGGACAGGGCTCCTACAATGAGCAGTTCTTC. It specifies CASSKGQGSYNEQFF.

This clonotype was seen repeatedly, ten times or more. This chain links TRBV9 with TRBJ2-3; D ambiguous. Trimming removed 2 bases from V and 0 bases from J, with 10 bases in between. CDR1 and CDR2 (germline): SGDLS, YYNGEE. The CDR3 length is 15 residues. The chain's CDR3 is CASSVFGESTDTQYF. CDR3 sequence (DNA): TGTGCCAGCAGCGTTTTTGGGGAAAGCACAGATACGCAGTATTTT.

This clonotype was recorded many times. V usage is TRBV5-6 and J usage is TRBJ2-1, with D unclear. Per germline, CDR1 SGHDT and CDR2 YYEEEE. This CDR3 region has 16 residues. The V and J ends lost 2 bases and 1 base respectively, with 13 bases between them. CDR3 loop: CASSFSSLGSYNEQFF. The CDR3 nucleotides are TGTGCCAGCAGCTTTTCCAGTTTGGGGTCCTACAATGAGCAGTTCTTC.

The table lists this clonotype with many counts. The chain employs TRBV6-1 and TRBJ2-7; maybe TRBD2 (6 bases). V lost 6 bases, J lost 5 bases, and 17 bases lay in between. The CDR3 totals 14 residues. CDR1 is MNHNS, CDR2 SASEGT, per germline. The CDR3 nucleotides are TGTGCCAGCAGGGGAGGCACAGATCGGAACGAGCAGTACTTC. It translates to CASRGGTDRNEQYF.

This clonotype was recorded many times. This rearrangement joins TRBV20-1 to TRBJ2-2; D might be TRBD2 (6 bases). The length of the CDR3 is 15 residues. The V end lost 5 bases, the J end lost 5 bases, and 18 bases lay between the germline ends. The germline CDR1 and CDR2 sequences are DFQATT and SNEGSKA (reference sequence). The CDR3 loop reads CSASPRAGGTGELFF. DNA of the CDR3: TGCAGTGCTTCCCCCCGGGCCGGGGGAACCGGGGAGCTGTTTTTT.

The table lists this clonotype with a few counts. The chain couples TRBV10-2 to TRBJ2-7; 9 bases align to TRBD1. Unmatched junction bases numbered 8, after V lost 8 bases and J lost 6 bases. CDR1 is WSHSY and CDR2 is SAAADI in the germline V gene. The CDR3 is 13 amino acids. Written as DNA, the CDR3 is TGCGCCAGCGACCCCGGGACAGGGCGCGAGCAGTACTTC. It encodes CASDPGTGREQYF.

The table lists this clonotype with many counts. Written as DNA, the CDR3 is TGTGCCAGCAGCCAAGAGGGGGGTGGGGGGTTCTACTATGGCTACACCTTC. It encodes CASSQEGGGGFYYGYTF. The chain employs TRBV3-1 and TRBJ1-2; a possible D gene is TRBD1 (5 bases). This CDR3 contains 17 residues. V was shortened by 0 bases and J by 3 bases, with 17 bases between the two germline ends. Germline V CDR1 and CDR2: LGHDT, YNNKEL (reference sequence).

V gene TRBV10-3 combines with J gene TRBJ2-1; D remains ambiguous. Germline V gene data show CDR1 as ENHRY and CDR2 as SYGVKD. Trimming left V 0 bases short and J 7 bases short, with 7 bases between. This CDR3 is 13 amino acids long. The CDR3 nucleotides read TGTGCCATCAGTGAGTCGGGATGGAATGAGCAGTTCTTC. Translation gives CAISESGWNEQFF.

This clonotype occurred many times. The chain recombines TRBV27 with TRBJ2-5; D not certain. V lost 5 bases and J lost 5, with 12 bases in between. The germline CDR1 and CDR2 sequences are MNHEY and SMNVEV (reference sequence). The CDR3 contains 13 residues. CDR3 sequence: CASSMGNLETQYF. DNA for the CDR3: TGTGCCAGCAGTATGGGGAATTTGGAGACCCAGTACTTC.

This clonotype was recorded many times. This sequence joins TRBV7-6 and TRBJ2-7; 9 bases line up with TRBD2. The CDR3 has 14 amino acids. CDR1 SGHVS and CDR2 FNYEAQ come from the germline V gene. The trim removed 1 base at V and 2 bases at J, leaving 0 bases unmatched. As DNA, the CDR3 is TGTGCCAGCAGCTTAGTAGCGGGAGCCTACGAGCAGTACTTC. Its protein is CASSLVAGAYEQYF.

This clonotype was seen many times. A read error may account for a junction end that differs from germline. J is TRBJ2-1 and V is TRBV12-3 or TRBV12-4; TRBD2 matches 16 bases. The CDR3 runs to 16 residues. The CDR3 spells CASSLGLAGGNKEQFF. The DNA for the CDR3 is TGTGCCAGCAGTCTGGGACTAGCGGGGGGGAACAAGGAGCAGTTCTTC.

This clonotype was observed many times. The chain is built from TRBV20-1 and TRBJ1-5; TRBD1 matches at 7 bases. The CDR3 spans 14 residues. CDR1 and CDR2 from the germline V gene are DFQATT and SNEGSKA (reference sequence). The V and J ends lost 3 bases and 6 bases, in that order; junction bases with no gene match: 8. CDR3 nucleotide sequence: TGCAGTGCTAGGACAGGGATGGATTTTCAGCCCCAGCATTTT. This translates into CSARTGMDFQPQHF.

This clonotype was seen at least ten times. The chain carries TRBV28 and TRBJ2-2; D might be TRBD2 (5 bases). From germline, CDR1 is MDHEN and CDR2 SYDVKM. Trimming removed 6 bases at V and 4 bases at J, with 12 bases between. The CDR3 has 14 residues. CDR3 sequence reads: CASSQGGPTGELFF. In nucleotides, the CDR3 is TGTGCCAGCAGCCAAGGAGGCCCCACCGGGGAGCTGTTTTTT.

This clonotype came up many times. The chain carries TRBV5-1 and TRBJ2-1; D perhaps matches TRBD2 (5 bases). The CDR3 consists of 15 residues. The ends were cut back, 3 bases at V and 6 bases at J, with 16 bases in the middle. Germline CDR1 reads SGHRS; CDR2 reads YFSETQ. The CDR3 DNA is TGCGCCAGCAGCTGCGGGCGTTGGAGGTGCAATGAGCAGTTCTTC. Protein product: CASSCGRWRCNEQFF.

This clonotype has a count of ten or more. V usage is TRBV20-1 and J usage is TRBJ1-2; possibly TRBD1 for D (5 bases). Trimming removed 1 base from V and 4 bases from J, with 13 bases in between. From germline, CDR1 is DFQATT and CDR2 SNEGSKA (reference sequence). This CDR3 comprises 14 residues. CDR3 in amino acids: CSARVSEGVYGYTF. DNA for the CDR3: TGCAGTGCTAGAGTGTCGGAAGGGGTCTATGGCTACACCTTC.